The 5 T cell receptor beta chains presented below share a single source sample, sequenced in a study of post-analysis software for immune sequencing data. Study-level findings and limits: There were five TRBV segments more frequent in patients than controls, and TRBV5-6, TRBV5-1 and TRBV20-1 were among them.

Unique molecular identifiers had been added to the TCR beta cDNA libraries. Via MiXCR, TCRdb re-called the PCR reads, giving one row per CDR3 protein. The sample has hundreds of thousands of distinct CDR3 sequences, roughly three fifths seen once. Which antigens these TCRs recognize remains unknown. The source material was blood. All receptors come from a girl aged 2-10 years with multiple sclerosis.

This chain joins TRBV11-2 and TRBJ2-1, with D perhaps given as TRBD1 or TRBD2 (5 bases each). This CDR3 has 17 amino acids. CDR1 is SGHAT and CDR2 is FQNNGV in the germline V gene. The V and J ends lost 2 bases and 7 bases respectively, with 21 bases between them. The CDR3 DNA follows: TGTGCCAGCAGCTTATGGTCGGGACGGGTGGGCCCTAATGAGCAGTTCTTC. This encodes CASSLWSGRVGPNEQFF.

The chain employs TRBV5-1 and TRBJ2-1; 9 nucleotides agree with TRBD1. The CDR3 is 18 amino acids. From germline, CDR1 is SGHRS and CDR2 YFSETQ. Unmatched junction bases numbered 9, after V lost 1 base and J lost 1 base. CDR3 sequence reads: CASSLRSGQGFSYNEQFF. For the CDR3, the DNA is TGCGCCAGCAGCTTGAGGTCCGGACAGGGGTTTTCCTACAATGAGCAGTTCTTC.

The chain is built from TRBV20-1 and TRBJ2-3, with D possibly called TRBD1 or TRBD2 (5 bases each). The V gene lost 2 bases and the J gene lost 1 base, with 7 bases spanning the gap. The CDR3 loop spans 13 amino acids. Germline V gene data show CDR1 as DFQATT and CDR2 as SNEGSKA (reference sequence). This CDR3 reads CSARWDRTDTQYF. Written as DNA, the CDR3 is TGCAGTGCTAGATGGGACCGCACAGATACGCAGTATTTT.

The rearrangement uses TRBV7-9 and TRBJ2-4; 12 bases are shared with TRBD1. Per germline, CDR1 SEHNR and CDR2 FQNEAQ (reference sequence). With 5 bases clipped from V and 3 bases from J, the junction kept 17 bases outside the gene matches. The CDR3 consists of 20 residues. The CDR3 DNA is TGTGCCAGCAGCCCCTTCGGGGGACAGGGGGCGTCCCGCAACAAAAACATTCAGTACTTC. This encodes CASSPFGGQGASRNKNIQYF. The whole variable domain, remainder taken from reference TRBV7-9 and TRBJ2-4, is DTGVSQNPRHKITKRGQNVTFRCDPISEHNRLYWYRQTLGQGPEFLTYFQNEAQLEKSRLLSDRFSAERPKGSFSTLEIQRTEQGDSAMYLCASSPFGGQGASRNKNIQYFGAGTRLSVL.

This clonotype was seen a few times. The chain is built from TRBV29-1 and TRBJ2-2; D ambiguous. CDR1 is SQVTM, CDR2 ANQGSEA, per germline. This CDR3 is built from 13 residues. The V end was cut by 7 bases, the J end by 2 bases, with 11 bases between. In nucleotides, the CDR3 is TGCAGCGGTGTCCTTCCTAACACCGGGGAGCTGTTTTTT. Protein: CSGVLPNTGELFF.